This T cell receptor beta chain emerged from a study of T-cell reconstitution after alpha-beta-depleted transplantation in children. Construction of the TCRbeta library involved unique molecular identifiers. TCRdb independently ran MiXCR on the PCR reads; one entry per CDR3 protein. The sample shows about 70,000 distinct CDR3 sequences, approximately 11% of them seen only once. Germline CDR1 SGHTA, CDR2 FQGNSA. V was pared by 3 bases and J by 5 bases, with 13 bases of the junction left unmatched. The length of the CDR3 is 17 residues. This clonotype showed up many times. This TCR derives from a boy under 18 with acute myeloid leukemia, due to receive a stem cell transplant. Sequences were derived from PBMCs, sampled before TCRalphabeta/CD19-depleted stem cell transplant. The chain carries TRBV7-2 and TRBJ2-1; 7 nucleotides align to TRBD2. The CDR3 DNA reads TGTGCCAGCAGCTTCGCCCGGGGGAGCGGGGCGGACAATGAGCAGTTCTTC. It translates to CASSFARGSGADNEQFF.